Below, 25 T cell receptor beta chains from the same sample are listed, as sequenced in a study of spatial heterogeneity in lung cancer. The time point denotes: sample taken at primary tumor resection. Whole RNA, isolated from tumor, nontumor lung or frozen PBMC, was sequenced without prior sorting. TCRdb reanalysed the 5' RACE reads using MiXCR and keeps one entry per CDR3 protein. This repertoire shows 2,000 to 2,500 distinct CDR3 sequences, around 12% found once; its top ten account for 23%. Sequenced here: normal lung tissue next to the tumor, sampled at surgery. These receptors all come from a male donor with early-stage non-small cell lung cancer.

Ten or more counts support this clonotype. This beta chain is an off-target read within a library intended for alpha chains, so its frequency means little. CDR3 nucleotides: TGTGCCAGCAGCCTGAACGGACTAGCGGGCAACCAAGAGACCCAGTACTTC. This encodes CASSLNGLAGNQETQYF. The J gene is TRBJ2-5, the V gene TRBV7-8, with 11 bases fitting TRBD2. The trim removed 5 bases at V and 0 bases at J, leaving 8 bases unmatched. CDR3 length equals 17 residues. Germline V gene lookup returns CDR1 SGHVS and CDR2 FQNEAQ.

By share of the sample, this clonotype is medium-sized (0.01 to 0.1%). The library was designed around alpha chains, so this beta chain is a stray read whose abundance carries little weight. The chain uses TRBV7-2 and TRBJ2-5; 8 bases match TRBD1. V lost 0 bases, J lost 2 bases, and 5 bases stayed unmatched. CDR1 and CDR2 from the germline V gene are SGHTA and FQGNSA. This CDR3 has 16 residues. The CDR3 loop is CASSLARTGGQETQYF. The CDR3 nucleotides are TGTGCCAGCAGCTTAGCCCGAACAGGGGGACAAGAGACCCAGTACTTC.

Many counts were recorded for this clonotype. This beta chain is off target for a library built for alpha chains, so its abundance means little. This chain connects TRBV7-9 to TRBJ2-7, with TRBD2 matching 9 bases. After removal of 5 bases from V and 8 bases from J, the junction contained 10 bases not matched to a gene. This CDR3 region has 14 residues. From germline, CDR1 is SEHNR and CDR2 FQNEAQ (reference sequence). The CDR3: CASSPPSGTFQQYF. The CDR3, as DNA: TGTGCCAGCAGCCCGCCTAGCGGGACCTTTCAGCAGTACTTC.

By share of the sample, this clonotype is medium-sized (0.01 to 0.1%). This beta chain turned up in a library designed for alpha chains; as an off-target read, its abundance says little. The rearrangement joins TRBV5-1 to TRBJ2-5, with TRBD1 as a possible D gene (5 bases). The CDR3 totals 14 residues. V was cut by 2 bases and J by 0 bases, with 8 bases left in between. From germline, CDR1 is SGHRS and CDR2 YFSETQ. Here the CDR3 reads CASSFGRDQETQYF. The CDR3 DNA reads TGCGCCAGCAGCTTCGGCAGGGACCAAGAGACCCAGTACTTC. Supplemented by reference TRBV5-1 and TRBJ2-5, the full variable domain reads KAGVTQTPRYLIKTRGQQVTLSCSPISGHRSVSWYQQTPGQGLQFLFEYFSETQRNKGNFPGRFSGRQFSNSRSEMNVSTLELGDSALYLCASSFGRDQETQYFGPGTRLLVL.

This clonotype was counted ten times or more. As an off-target read in a library built for alpha chains, this beta chain has a frequency of little significance. V and J are TRBV5-1 and TRBJ1-2, with unresolved D. The CDR3 length is 12 residues. CDR1 is SGHRS and CDR2 is YFSETQ in the germline V gene. Trimming removed 1 base from V and 6 bases from J, with 7 bases in between. CDR3 residues: CASSLSGNGYTF. CDR3 nucleotide sequence: TGCGCCAGCAGCTTGTCGGGAAATGGCTACACCTTC.

Of note for this clonotype: Because the library targeted alpha chains, this beta chain is an off-target read whose size means little. The V gene is TRBV20-1, the J gene TRBJ1-2; 8 nucleotides align to TRBD1. Germline V gene data show CDR1 as DFQATT and CDR2 as SNEGSKA (reference sequence). The CDR3 consists of 13 residues. The J segment lost 3 bases and the V segment lost 2 bases, leaving 2 bases of the junction unmatched. The CDR3: CSARQGADYGYTF. In DNA, the CDR3 is TGCAGTGCTAGACAGGGGGCTGACTATGGCTACACCTTC.

This clonotype is labeled as medium-sized. Within a library made for alpha chains, this beta chain is off target, and its count is uninformative. V gene TRBV29-1 combines with J gene TRBJ2-7; 7 bases map to TRBD1. V lost 5 bases to trimming and J lost 7 bases; unmatched junction nucleotides: 14. This CDR3 contains 14 residues. Germline CDR1 reads SQVTM; CDR2 reads ANQGSEA. CDR3 coding DNA: TGCAGCGTTAAGCCCCACGGGGACAGAGGGGAGCAGTACTTC. As protein: CSVKPHGDRGEQYF.

This clonotype qualifies as medium-sized. The size of this beta chain means little, since it is a stray read in a library made for alpha chains. V and J are TRBV11-2 and TRBJ1-6; D is unclear. This CDR3 is 12 amino acids long. The V and J ends lost 0 bases and 8 bases respectively, with 2 bases between them. The germline CDR1 and CDR2 sequences are SGHAT and FQNNGV. The CDR3 region is CASSLEYSPLHF. The CDR3 DNA reads TGTGCCAGCAGCTTAGAGTATTCACCCCTCCACTTT. The whole variable domain, filled in from reference TRBV11-2 and TRBJ1-6, reads EAGVAQSPRYKIIEKRQSVAFWCNPISGHATLYWYQQILGQGPKLLIQFQNNGVVDDSQLPKDRFSAERLKGVDSTLKIQPAKLEDSAVYLCASSLEYSPLHFGNGTRLTVT.

This clonotype is judged medium-sized. This beta chain is a stray read from a library made for alpha chains; its abundance is not meaningful. V is TRBV5-1 and J is TRBJ2-5; D is possibly TRBD1 (5 bases). CDR3 length equals 15 residues. Germline lookup yields CDR1 SGHRS and CDR2 YFSETQ. The V end lost 0 bases, the J end lost 5 bases, and 14 bases lay between the germline ends. The CDR3 here is CASSLGGHSRETQYF. In DNA form, the CDR3 reads TGCGCCAGCAGCTTGGGTGGACACTCGAGGGAGACCCAGTACTTC.

In this sample, this clonotype turned up a few times. For a library built for alpha chains, this beta chain is a stray read; little rests on its size. The chain joins TRBV27 to TRBJ2-2, with no clear D. CDR1 is MNHEY, CDR2 SMNVEV, per germline (reference sequence). Trimming shortened V by 2 bases and J by 7 bases, and 11 bases separated the two germline ends. This CDR3 contains 14 residues. Here the CDR3 DNA reads TGTGCCAGCAGTTTAAACACCCTCGGCGGGGAGCTGTTTTTT. Protein: CASSLNTLGGELFF.

In the case of this clonotype: Because the library targeted alpha chains, this beta chain is an off-target read whose size means little. The chain joins TRBV7-2 to TRBJ2-7; the D gene is possibly TRBD1 (5 bases). V dropped 5 bases and J dropped 2 bases, with 13 bases sitting between them. Looked up from germline, CDR1 is SGHTA and CDR2 is FQGNSA. The CDR3 spans 14 residues. The CDR3 region is CASSPNMGPYEQYF. CDR3 in DNA: TGTGCCAGCAGCCCCAACATGGGGCCCTACGAGCAGTACTTC.

Of note for this clonotype: A library prepared for alpha chains yielded this beta chain as an off-target read; its size is of little meaning. CDR3 in DNA: TGTGCCAGTAGTTCGCAACTAGCGGGAGGGTACAATGAGCAGTTCTTC. Protein: CASSSQLAGGYNEQFF. V and J are TRBV19 and TRBJ2-1, with 13 bases identical to TRBD2. The CDR3 has 16 amino acids. Trimming took 5 bases from V and 4 from J; bases not matched to a gene: 5. The germline V gene has CDR1 LNHDA and CDR2 SQIVND (reference sequence).

To note about this clonotype: Within a library made for alpha chains, this beta chain is off target, and its count is uninformative. The chain recombines TRBV18 with TRBJ2-5; D is unclear. Germline V CDR1 and CDR2: KGHSH, LQKENI. V was cut by 3 bases and J by 4 bases, with 6 bases left in between. CDR3 length: 12 amino acids. The CDR3 sequence is CASSPIGETQYF. CDR3 in DNA: TGTGCCAGCTCACCGATAGGAGAGACCCAGTACTTC. Supplemented by reference TRBV18 and TRBJ2-5, the full variable domain reads NAGVMQNPRHLVRRRGQEARLRCSPMKGHSHVYWYRQLPEEGLKFMVYLQKENIIDESGMPKERFSAEFPKEGPSILRIQQVVRGDSAAYFCASSPIGETQYFGPGTRLLVL.

This clonotype is deemed medium-sized. This beta chain is off target for a library built for alpha chains, so its abundance means little. CDR3 sequence: CASSRGRQDTQYF. The CDR3 nucleotides are TGTGCCAGCAGCCGGGGGCGGCAAGATACGCAGTATTTT. The chain joins TRBV7-2 to TRBJ2-3, with D perhaps TRBD1 or TRBD2 (6 bases each). CDR1 is SGHTA and CDR2 is FQGNSA in the germline V gene. This CDR3 has 13 residues. V gave up 5 bases and J gave up 5 bases, with 11 bases separating them.

This clonotype was observed many times. This beta chain slipped into a library made for alpha chains as a stray read, so its size is not meaningful. This rearrangement joins TRBV5-4 to TRBJ2-1; D ambiguous. Germline V gene lookup returns CDR1 SGHNT and CDR2 YYREEE (reference sequence). This CDR3 comprises 14 residues. Trimming shortened V by 0 bases and J by 2 bases, and 6 bases separated the two germline ends. The CDR3 protein is CASSLDPTYNEQFF. The CDR3 nucleotides read TGTGCCAGCAGCTTGGACCCTACCTACAATGAGCAGTTCTTC.

By proportion, this clonotype is medium-sized. In a library made to pick up alpha chains, this beta chain is a stray read with a size that means little. The chain employs TRBV5-1 and TRBJ2-2; a weak D match, TRBD2 (5 bases). The V and J ends lost 4 bases and 0 bases respectively, with 13 bases between them. Germline V gene sequence: CDR1 SGHRS, CDR2 YFSETQ. There are 16 residues in the CDR3. CDR3 in DNA: TGCGCCAGCAGCCCGGGTGCGGGTACGAACACCGGGGAGCTGTTTTTT. Residues: CASSPGAGTNTGELFF. Full variable domain (rest looked up from reference TRBV5-1 and TRBJ2-2): KAGVTQTPRYLIKTRGQQVTLSCSPISGHRSVSWYQQTPGQGLQFLFEYFSETQRNKGNFPGRFSGRQFSNSRSEMNVSTLELGDSALYLCASSPGAGTNTGELFFGEGSRLTVL.

The sample holds many counts of this clonotype. Little can be read into the size of this beta chain, an off-target read in a library designed for alpha chains. The chain combines TRBV23-1 with TRBJ2-1; 8 bases fit TRBD1. TRBV23-1 is treated as an ORF (open reading frame) with a function not yet certain. This CDR3 is built from 15 residues. J lost 4 bases, V lost 6 bases, and 8 bases had no gene match. The CDR3, as DNA: TGCGCCAGCAGCCAGGGGGCTAATGCTTACAATGAGCAGTTCTTC. It codes for CASSQGANAYNEQFF.

Sample share makes this clonotype medium-sized. The library was designed around alpha chains, so this beta chain is a stray read whose abundance carries little weight. The gene calls are TRBV18 and TRBJ2-5; D ambiguous. This CDR3 region has 13 residues. Trimming took 3 bases from V and 4 from J, leaving 9 bases between them. The germline V gene has CDR1 KGHSH and CDR2 LQKENI. The CDR3 loop reads CASSPPVRETQYF. The CDR3 bases are TGTGCCAGCTCACCCCCTGTAAGAGAGACCCAGTACTTC.

This clonotype is labeled as medium-sized (0.01 to 0.1%). This beta chain came through as a stray read in a library set up for alpha chains, and its size says little. The CDR3 reads CASLAVSSYNEQFF. The CDR3 DNA is TGTGCCAGCTTGGCGGTGAGCTCCTACAATGAGCAGTTCTTC. The chain uses TRBV2 and TRBJ2-1; D uncertain. The germline V gene encodes CDR1 SNHLY and CDR2 FYNNEI. CDR3 length: 14 residues. Trimming took off 8 bases at V and 0 bases at J, with 11 bases between the two ends.

This clonotype occurred a few times. With the library built for alpha chains, this beta chain is off target and its frequency is not meaningful. CDR3 sequence: CASSREGSSDGANVLTF. For the CDR3, the DNA is TGTGCCAGCAGCCGAGAGGGGTCCTCGGACGGGGCCAACGTCCTGACTTTC. The V call is TRBV4-2, the J call TRBJ2-6, with D perhaps being TRBD1 or TRBD2 (5 bases each). The CDR3 is 17 residues long. CDR1 is LGHNA, CDR2 YNFKEQ, per germline. Trimming removed 4 bases from V and 4 bases from J, with 17 bases in between.

This clonotype was seen a handful of times. Because this beta chain is a stray read in a library intended to capture alpha chains, its abundance should not be given much weight. The chain is built from TRBV30 and TRBJ2-7; 7 nucleotides agree with TRBD2. CDR1 and CDR2 from the germline V gene are GTSNPN and SVGIG (reference sequence). The V and J ends lost 4 bases and 0 bases, in that order; junction bases with no gene match: 0. The CDR3 extends over 12 amino acids. CDR3 residues: CAWKRDSYEQYF. CDR3 in DNA: TGTGCCTGGAAGCGGGACTCCTACGAGCAGTACTTC.

This clonotype has more than one count but fewer than ten. The size of this beta chain means little, since it is a stray read in a library made for alpha chains. This sequence joins TRBV5-6 and TRBJ1-2; 8 nucleotides align to TRBD1. The germline V gene encodes CDR1 SGHDT and CDR2 YYEEEE. V gave up 0 bases and J gave up 6 bases; unmatched junction bases: 1. The CDR3 has 13 residues. CDR3 residues: CASSLGGQDGYTF. DNA for the CDR3: TGTGCCAGCAGCTTGGGGGGACAGGATGGCTACACCTTC. Full variable domain (remainder filled in from reference TRBV5-6 and TRBJ1-2): DAGVTQSPTHLIKTRGQQVTLRCSPKSGHDTVSWYQQALGQGPQFIFQYYEEEERQRGNFPDRFSGHQFPNYSSELNVNALLLGDSALYLCASSLGGQDGYTFGSGTRLTVV.

By sample fraction, this clonotype is medium-sized. Because this beta chain is a stray read in a library intended to capture alpha chains, its abundance should not be given much weight. V gene TRBV6-2 or TRBV6-3 combines with J gene TRBJ2-2; TRBD2 might be the D (6 bases). Trimming removed 10 bases from V and 0 bases from J, with 18 bases in between. The V gene's germline CDR1 is MNHEY and CDR2 SVGEGT. This CDR3 is 16 amino acids long. The CDR3 region is CATLSRGRTNTGELFF. CDR3 bases: TGTGCCACTCTTTCACGGGGGAGGACGAACACCGGGGAGCTGTTTTTT.

As to this clonotype: Because the library targeted alpha chains, this beta chain is an off-target read whose size means little. This chain links TRBV6-2 or TRBV6-3 with TRBJ2-1; D gene unclear. Germline V lookup: CDR1 MNHEY, CDR2 SVGEGT. There are 12 residues in the CDR3. The ends were cut back, 6 bases at V and 10 bases at J, with 13 bases in the middle. CDR3 in DNA: TGTGCCAGCAGCTACATAATGAGGGAGCAGTTCTTC. It specifies CASSYIMREQFF.

This clonotype is classed as medium-sized (0.01 to 0.1%). This beta chain turned up in a library designed for alpha chains; as an off-target read, its abundance says little. This rearrangement joins TRBV6-6 to TRBJ2-3; unclear D gene. The CDR3 covers 15 residues. The V end was cut by 5 bases, the J end by 5 bases, with 17 bases between. Per germline, CDR1 MNHNY and CDR2 SVGAGI (reference sequence). Here the CDR3 reads CASSDPDREGDTQYF. The DNA for the CDR3 is TGTGCCAGCAGTGACCCGGACCGCGAAGGAGATACGCAGTATTTT.